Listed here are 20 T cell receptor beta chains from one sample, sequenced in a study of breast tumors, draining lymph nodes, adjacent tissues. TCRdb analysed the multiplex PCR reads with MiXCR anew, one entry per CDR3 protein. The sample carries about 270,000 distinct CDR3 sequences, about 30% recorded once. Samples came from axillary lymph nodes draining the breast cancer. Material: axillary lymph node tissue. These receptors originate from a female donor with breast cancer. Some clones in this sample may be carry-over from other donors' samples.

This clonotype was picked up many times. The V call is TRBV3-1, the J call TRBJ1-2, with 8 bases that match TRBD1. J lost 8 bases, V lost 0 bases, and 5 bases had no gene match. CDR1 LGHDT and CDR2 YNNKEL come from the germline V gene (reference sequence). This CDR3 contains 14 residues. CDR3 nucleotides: TGTGCCAGCAGCCAAGACCAGACAGGGGTGGGCTACACCTTC. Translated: CASSQDQTGVGYTF. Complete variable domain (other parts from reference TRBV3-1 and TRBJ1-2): DTAVSQTPKYLVTQMGNDKSIKCEQNLGHDTMYWYKQDSKKFLKIMFSYNNKELIINETVPNRFSPKSPDKAHLNLHINSLELGDSAVYFCASSQDQTGVGYTFGSGTRLTVV.

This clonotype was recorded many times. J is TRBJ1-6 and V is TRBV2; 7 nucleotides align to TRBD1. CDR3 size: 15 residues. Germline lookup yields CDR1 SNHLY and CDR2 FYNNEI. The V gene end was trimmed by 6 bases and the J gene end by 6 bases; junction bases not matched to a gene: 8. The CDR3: CASSVDRIRNSPLHF. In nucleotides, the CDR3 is TGTGCCAGCAGCGTGGACAGGATCCGTAATTCACCCCTCCACTTT.

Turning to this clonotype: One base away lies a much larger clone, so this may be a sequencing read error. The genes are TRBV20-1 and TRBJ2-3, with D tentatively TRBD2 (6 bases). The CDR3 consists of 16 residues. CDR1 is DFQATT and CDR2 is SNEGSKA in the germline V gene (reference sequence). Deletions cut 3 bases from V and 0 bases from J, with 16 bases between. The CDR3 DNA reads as TGCAGTGCTAGCTCTCCGGGGAGGCCTAGCACAGATACGCAGTATTTT. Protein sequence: CSASSPGRPSTDTQYF.

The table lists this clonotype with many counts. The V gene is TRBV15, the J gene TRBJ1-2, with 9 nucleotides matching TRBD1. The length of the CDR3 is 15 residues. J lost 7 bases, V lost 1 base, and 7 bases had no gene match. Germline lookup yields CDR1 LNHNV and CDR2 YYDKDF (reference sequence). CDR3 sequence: CATSRVLGQGSGYTF. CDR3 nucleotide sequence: TGTGCCACCAGCAGAGTTCTGGGACAGGGATCTGGCTACACCTTC. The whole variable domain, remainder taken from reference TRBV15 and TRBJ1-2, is DAMVIQNPRYQVTQFGKPVTLSCSQTLNHNVMYWYQQKSSQAPKLLFHYYDKDFNNEADTPDNFQSRRPNTSFCFLDIRSPGLGDTAMYLCATSRVLGQGSGYTFGSGTRLTVV.

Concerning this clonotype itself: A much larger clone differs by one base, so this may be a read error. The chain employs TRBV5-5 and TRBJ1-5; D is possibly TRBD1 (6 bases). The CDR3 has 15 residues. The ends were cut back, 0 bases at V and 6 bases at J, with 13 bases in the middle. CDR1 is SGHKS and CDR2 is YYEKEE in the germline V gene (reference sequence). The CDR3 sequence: CASSLDSGAAQPQHF. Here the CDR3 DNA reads TGTGCCAGCAGCTTGGACTCAGGGGCGGCTCAGCCCCAGCATTTT.

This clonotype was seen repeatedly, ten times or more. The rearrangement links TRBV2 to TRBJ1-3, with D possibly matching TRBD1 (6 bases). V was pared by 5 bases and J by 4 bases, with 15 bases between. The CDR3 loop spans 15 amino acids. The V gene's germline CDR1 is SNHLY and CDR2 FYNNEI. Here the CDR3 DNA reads TGTGCCAGCAGTCGGGGACACGGTGGGGGAAACACCATATATTTT. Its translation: CASSRGHGGGNTIYF.

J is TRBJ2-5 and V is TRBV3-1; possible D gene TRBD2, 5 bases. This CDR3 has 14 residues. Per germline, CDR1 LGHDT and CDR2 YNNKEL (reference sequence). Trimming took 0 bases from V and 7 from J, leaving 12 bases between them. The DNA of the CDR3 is TGTGCCAGCAGCCAAGATGGCGCAGAGGGGACCCAGTACTTC. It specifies CASSQDGAEGTQYF.

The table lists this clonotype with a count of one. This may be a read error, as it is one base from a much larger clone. The CDR3 reads CASRRQFEQCF. CDR3 sequence (DNA): TGTGCCAGCAGACGGCAATTCGAGCAGTGCTTC. J is TRBJ2-7 and V is TRBV6-1; D is uncertain. Germline-derived CDR1 and CDR2 are MNHNS and SASEGT. CDR3 length equals 11 residues.

The CDR3 DNA follows: TGTGCCAGCAGTCTCGGGACTCTTAACAATGAGCAGTTCTTC. This gives the protein CASSLGTLNNEQFF. The chain is built from TRBV6-2 or TRBV6-3 and TRBJ2-1, with a tentative D call TRBD2 (6 bases). V lost 5 bases, J lost 5 bases, and 13 bases lay in between. The CDR3 consists of 14 residues. Germline V gene data show CDR1 as MNHEY and CDR2 as SVGEGT.

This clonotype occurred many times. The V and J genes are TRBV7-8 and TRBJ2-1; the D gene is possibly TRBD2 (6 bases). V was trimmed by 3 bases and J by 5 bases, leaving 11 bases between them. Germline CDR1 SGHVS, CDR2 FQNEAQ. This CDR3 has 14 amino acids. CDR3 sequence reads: CASSLGLSNNEQFF. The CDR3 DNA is TGTGCCAGCAGCTTGGGACTTAGCAACAATGAGCAGTTCTTC.

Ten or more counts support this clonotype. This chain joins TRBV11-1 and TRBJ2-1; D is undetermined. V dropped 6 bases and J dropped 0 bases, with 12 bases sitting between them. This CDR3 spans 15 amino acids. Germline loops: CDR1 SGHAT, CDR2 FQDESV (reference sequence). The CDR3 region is CASSLGWSSYNEQFF. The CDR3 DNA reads TGTGCCAGCAGTTTGGGTTGGAGCTCCTACAATGAGCAGTTCTTC. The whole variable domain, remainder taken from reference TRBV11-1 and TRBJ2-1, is EAEVAQSPRYKITEKSQAVAFWCDPISGHATLYWYRQILGQGPELLVQFQDESVVDDSQLPKDRFSAERLKGVDSTLKIQPAELGDSAMYLCASSLGWSSYNEQFFGPGTRLTVL.

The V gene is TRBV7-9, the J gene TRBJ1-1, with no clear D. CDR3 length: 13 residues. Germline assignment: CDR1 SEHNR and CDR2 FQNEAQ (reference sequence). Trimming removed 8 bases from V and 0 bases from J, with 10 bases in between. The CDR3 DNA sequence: TGTGCCAGCGGGGAGACCGTGAACACTGAAGCTTTCTTT. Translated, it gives CASGETVNTEAFF.

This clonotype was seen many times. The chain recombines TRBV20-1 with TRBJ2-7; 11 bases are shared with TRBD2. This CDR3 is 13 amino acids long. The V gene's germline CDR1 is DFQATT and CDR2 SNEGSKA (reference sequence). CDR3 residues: CGLAGGPGYEQYF. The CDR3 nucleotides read TGCGGGTTAGCGGGAGGGCCGGGGTACGAGCAGTACTTC.

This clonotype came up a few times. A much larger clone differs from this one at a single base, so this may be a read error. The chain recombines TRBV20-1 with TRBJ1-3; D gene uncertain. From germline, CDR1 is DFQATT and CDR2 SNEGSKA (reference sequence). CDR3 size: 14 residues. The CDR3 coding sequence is TGCAGTGCTAGATCAGGTGTCTCTGGAAGCACCATATATTTT. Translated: CSARSGVSGSTIYF.

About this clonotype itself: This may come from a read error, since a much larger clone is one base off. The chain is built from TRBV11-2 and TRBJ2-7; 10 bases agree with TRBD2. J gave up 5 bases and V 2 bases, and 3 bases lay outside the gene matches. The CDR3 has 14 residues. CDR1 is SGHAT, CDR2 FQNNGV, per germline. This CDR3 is CASSLLAGADEQYF. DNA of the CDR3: TGTGCCAGCAGCTTACTAGCGGGAGCCGACGAGCAGTACTTC.

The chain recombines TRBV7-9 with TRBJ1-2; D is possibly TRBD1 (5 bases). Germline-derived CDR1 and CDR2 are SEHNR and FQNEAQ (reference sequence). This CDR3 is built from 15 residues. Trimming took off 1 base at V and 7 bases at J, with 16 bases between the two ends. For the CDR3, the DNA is TGTGCCAGCAGCTTAGGGTCGACAGACCGAGTTGGCTACACCTTC. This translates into CASSLGSTDRVGYTF. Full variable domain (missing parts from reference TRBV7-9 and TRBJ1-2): DTGVSQNPRHKITKRGQNVTFRCDPISEHNRLYWYRQTLGQGPEFLTYFQNEAQLEKSRLLSDRFSAERPKGSFSTLEIQRTEQGDSAMYLCASSLGSTDRVGYTFGSGTRLTVV.

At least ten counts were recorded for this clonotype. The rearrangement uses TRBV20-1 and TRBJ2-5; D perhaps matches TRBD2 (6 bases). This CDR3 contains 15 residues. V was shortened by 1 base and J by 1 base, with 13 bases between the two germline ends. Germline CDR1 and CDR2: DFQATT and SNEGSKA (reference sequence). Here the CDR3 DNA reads TGCAGTGCTAGAGTTCCCTGGGACTTCCAAGAGACCCAGTACTTC. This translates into CSARVPWDFQETQYF.

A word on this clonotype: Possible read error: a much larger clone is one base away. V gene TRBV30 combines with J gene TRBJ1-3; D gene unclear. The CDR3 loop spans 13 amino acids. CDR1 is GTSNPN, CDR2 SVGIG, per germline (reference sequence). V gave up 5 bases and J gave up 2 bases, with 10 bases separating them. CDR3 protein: CAWSSGPGNTIYF. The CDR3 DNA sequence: TGTGCCTGGTCGTCCGGTCCTGGAAACACCATATATTTT.

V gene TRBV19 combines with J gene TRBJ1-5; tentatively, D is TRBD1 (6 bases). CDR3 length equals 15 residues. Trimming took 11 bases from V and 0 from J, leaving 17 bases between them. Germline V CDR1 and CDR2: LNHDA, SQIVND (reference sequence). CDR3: CAWSPGTNSNQPQHF. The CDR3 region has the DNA TGTGCCTGGAGTCCCGGGACAAATAGCAATCAGCCCCAGCATTTT. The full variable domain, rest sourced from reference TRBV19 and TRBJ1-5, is DGGITQSPKYLFRKEGQNVTLSCEQNLNHDAMYWYRQDPGQGLRLIYYSQIVNDFQKGDIAEGYSVSREKKESFPLTVTSAQKNPTAFYLCAWSPGTNSNQPQHFGDGTRLSIL.

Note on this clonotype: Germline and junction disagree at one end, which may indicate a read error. This CDR3 is CAISNGGSNNSPHHF. The CDR3, as DNA: TGTGCCATCAGTAATGGGGGCTCTAATAATTCCCCCCACCACTTT. The chain carries TRBV10-3 and TRBJ1-6, with D perhaps TRBD1 (6 bases). CDR3 size: 15 residues. The V gene's germline CDR1 is ENHRY and CDR2 SYGVKD.